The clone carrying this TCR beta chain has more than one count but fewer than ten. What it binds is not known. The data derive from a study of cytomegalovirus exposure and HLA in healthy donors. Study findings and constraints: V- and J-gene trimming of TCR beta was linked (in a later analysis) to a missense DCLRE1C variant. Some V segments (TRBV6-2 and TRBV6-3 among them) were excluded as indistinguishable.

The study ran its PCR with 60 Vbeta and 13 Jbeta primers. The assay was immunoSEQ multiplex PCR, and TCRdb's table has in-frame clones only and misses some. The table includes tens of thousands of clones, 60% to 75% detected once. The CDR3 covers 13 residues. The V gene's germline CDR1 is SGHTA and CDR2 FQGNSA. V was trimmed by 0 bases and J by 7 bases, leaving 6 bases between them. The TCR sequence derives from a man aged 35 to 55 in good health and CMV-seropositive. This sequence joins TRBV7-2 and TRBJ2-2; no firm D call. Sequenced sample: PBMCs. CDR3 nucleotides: TGTGCCAGCAGCTTAGCTATCGGCGGGGAGCTGTTTTTT. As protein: CASSLAIGGELFF. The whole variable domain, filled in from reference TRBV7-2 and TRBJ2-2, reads GAGVSQSPSNKVTEKGKDVELRCDPISGHTALYWYRQSLGQGLEFLIYFQGNSAPDKSGLPSDRFSAERTGGSVSTLTIQRTQQEDSAVYLCASSLAIGGELFFGEGSRLTVL.